This TCR beta chain stems from a study of neoadjuvant anti-PD-1 for oral cavity cancer. In the study overall: Non-progressing patients received a fourth nivolumab dose near day 43, then surgery on days 50-56.

Most PBMC samples had around 0.5 ug input DNA in six replicates. Data came from immunoSEQ multiplex PCR; TCRdb stores just in-frame clones and leaves some out. This sample has about 12,000 clones, with 71% found just once. As to time point: after neoadjuvant nivolumab, at surgical resection. Blood cells were analyzed directly, without culture or expansion. Study observations and caveats: Higher pretreatment blood Treg/Th17 ratios correlated with higher pretreatment blood and lower post-treatment tumor TCRbeta clonality.

Trimming left V 7 bases short and J 0 bases short, with 18 bases between. Per germline, CDR1 LNHDA and CDR2 SQIVND (reference sequence). This CDR3 has 16 amino acids. As concerns this clone: Its antigen is as yet unknown.

This chain uses TRBV19 with TRBJ1-1, with D perhaps matching TRBD1 (6 bases). This specimen was PBMCs, taken after nivolumab (anti-PD-1) treatment. This TCR was recovered from a person aged 40 to 85 with oral cavity squamous cell carcinoma. The CDR3 protein is CASMVSTGQMNTEAFF. Here the CDR3 DNA reads TGTGCCAGTATGGTGTCGACAGGACAAATGAACACTGAAGCTTTCTTT.